The rows below give T cell receptor beta chains drawn from one sample of a study of blood T cell repertoires in COVID-19. Using immunoSEQ multiplex PCR, the repertoire was profiled, and TCRdb retains in-frame clones only, with some absent. The sample includes 210,000 or so clones, approximately 80% of them seen just once. The specimen sequenced was PBMCs or T cells enriched from blood (not recorded which). Receptors originate from a man between 60 and 75 years old who had recovered from COVID-19. The CDR3 runs from the conserved cysteine through the conserved F or W.

TRBV7-8,CASSLGLLAGAYNEQFF
TRBV30,CAWSPQAFSGNTIYF
TRBV29-1,CSVAVAGGDTQYF
TRBV5-1,CASSLEGSHYGYTF
TRBV12-5,CASGAGTGIGNTIYF
TRBV4-3,CASSQDLSANYGYTF
TRBV5-6,CASSLKQGDEKLFF
TRBV5-1,CASSQSSSDTGELFF
TRBV19,CASSIQHRGLGGNQPQHF
TRBV18,CASSPPQVSYEQYF
TRBV5-1,CASSLSGEAFF
TRBV6-5,CASSYRGSAYNEQFF
TRBV19,CASRIGGANIQYF
TRBV19,CASSIDRDSYEQYF
TRBV5-5,CASSLDPGGWNTEAFF
TRBV6-1,CASREDRETSYEQYF
TRBV10-1,CARAGTTPLVGLTF
TRBV5-1,CASSLNAGDPYEQYF
TRBV6-1,CASSEAPRVSNQPQHF
TRBV19,CASSKDREETQYF
TRBV6-1,CASSEYGQQYNEQFF
TRBV14,CASSQDRSGGLTEAFF